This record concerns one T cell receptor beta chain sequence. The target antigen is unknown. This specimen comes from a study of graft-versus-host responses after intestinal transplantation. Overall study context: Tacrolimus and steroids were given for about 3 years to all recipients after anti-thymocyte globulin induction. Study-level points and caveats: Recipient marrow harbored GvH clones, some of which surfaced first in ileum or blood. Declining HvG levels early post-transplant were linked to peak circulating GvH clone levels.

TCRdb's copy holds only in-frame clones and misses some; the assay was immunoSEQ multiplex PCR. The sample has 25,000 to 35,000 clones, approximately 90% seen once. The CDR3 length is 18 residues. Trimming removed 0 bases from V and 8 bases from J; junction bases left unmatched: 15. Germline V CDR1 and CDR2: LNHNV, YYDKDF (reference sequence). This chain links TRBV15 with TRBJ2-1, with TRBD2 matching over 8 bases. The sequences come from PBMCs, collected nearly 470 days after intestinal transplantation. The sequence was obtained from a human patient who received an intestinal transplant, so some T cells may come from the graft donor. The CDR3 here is CATSRDPPLGGRYHEQFF. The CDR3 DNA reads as TGTGCCACCAGCAGAGACCCCCCGCTGGGCGGGAGGTACCATGAGCAGTTCTTC.